The 6 T cell receptor beta chains in this list originate from one sample, sequenced in a study of CD8 T cells in ankylosing spondylitis. One entry per CDR3 protein results from TCRdb running MiXCR on the 5' RACE reads. The sample yields 230,000 or so distinct CDR3 sequences, under 20% seen once. Sequencing was done on a sample of blood, either unsorted or a sorted T cell fraction (not recorded which). The origin of the receptors is a male donor with ankylosing spondylitis or in good health (not recorded which).

This clonotype was counted a few times. The chain couples TRBV5-1 to TRBJ1-6; no clear D gene. This CDR3 region has 12 residues. The germline V gene encodes CDR1 SGHRS and CDR2 YFSETQ. V was cut by 2 bases and J by 5 bases, with 2 bases left in between. DNA of the CDR3: TGCGCCAGCAGCTTTGATAATTCACCCCTCCACTTT. Its protein product is CASSFDNSPLHF.

The genes are TRBV7-2 and TRBJ2-1, with 11 bases that match TRBD2. CDR3 length equals 17 residues. The germline V gene encodes CDR1 SGHTA and CDR2 FQGNSA. Unmatched junction bases numbered 10, after V lost 4 bases and J lost 5 bases. The CDR3 region has the DNA TGTGCCAGCAGCTCCTTAGCGGGAGGGCCTCTCAACAATGAGCAGTTCTTC. Translated: CASSSLAGGPLNNEQFF.

The chain joins TRBV7-9 to TRBJ2-3; TRBD2 matches at 10 bases. V lost 3 bases, J lost 5 bases, and 5 bases stayed unmatched. CDR3 length: 15 residues. Germline CDR1 reads SEHNR; CDR2 reads FQNEAQ (reference sequence). The CDR3, as DNA: TGTGCCAGCAGCTTCAGGACTAGCGGTAGAGATACGCAGTATTTT. This codes for CASSFRTSGRDTQYF.

V gene TRBV10-1 combines with J gene TRBJ2-7; 7 bases are a match to TRBD2. The CDR3 extends over 17 amino acids. J gave up 0 bases and V 3 bases, and 11 bases lay outside the gene matches. Germline lookup yields CDR1 WNHNN and CDR2 SYGVQD (reference sequence). The DNA of the CDR3 is TGCGCCAGCAGTGACCAGGGAACTAGCGAAAGCTCCTACGAGCAGTACTTC. As protein: CASSDQGTSESSYEQYF.

This clonotype showed up just a few times. The chain couples TRBV12-3 or TRBV12-4 to TRBJ2-7; D is undetermined. The CDR3 has 12 amino acids. With 2 bases removed from V and 6 bases from J, the gap between germline ends came to 8 bases. CDR3 in amino acids: CASSLSSGEQYF. The DNA for the CDR3 is TGTGCCAGCAGTTTAAGCTCTGGCGAGCAGTACTTC.

This clonotype has just a few counts. The V gene is TRBV6-2 or TRBV6-3, the J gene TRBJ1-5, with D possibly TRBD1 on 5 matching bases. With 4 bases removed from V and 4 bases from J, the gap between germline ends came to 17 bases. CDR1 MNHEY and CDR2 SVGEGT come from the germline V gene. This CDR3 is built from 16 residues. For the CDR3, the DNA is TGTGCCAGCAGTTTCAACCCGCAGGGTGGAAATCAGCCCCAGCATTTT. This encodes CASSFNPQGGNQPQHF.